The rows below give T cell receptor beta chains drawn from one sample of a study of blood T cell repertoires in COVID-19. Some clones are missing from TCRdb's copy, which holds only in-frame ones; the method was immunoSEQ multiplex PCR. The data hold about 190,000 clones, with around 85% observed a single time. Sequences were obtained from peripheral blood. The receptors were sampled from a man older than 75 with COVID-19, enrolled during active disease. The CDR3 runs from the conserved cysteine through the conserved F or W. Each record gives: J gene, clone size, D gene, V gene, CDR3 DNA, CDR3 protein. D genes are given only for firm matches. Clone size is given for some rows only: seen once, a few or many times, or a class if the clone is expanded.

J: TRBJ1-1
size: .
D: .
V: TRBV15
DNA: TGTGCCACCAGCAGAGAACAGTTCGCTGAAGCTTTCTTT
CDR3: CATSREQFAEAFF

J: TRBJ2-7
size: .
D: .
V: TRBV2
DNA: TGTGCCAGCAGCCCGATTGGGGCTATTGGCGAGCAGTACTTC
CDR3: CASSPIGAIGEQYF

J: TRBJ1-3
size: .
D: .
V: TRBV7-9
DNA: TGTGCCAGCAGCTCCCTGTTCTCTGGAAACACCATATATTTT
CDR3: CASSSLFSGNTIYF

J: TRBJ1-6
size: .
D: TRBD1
V: TRBV6-6
DNA: TGTGCCAGCAGCGAGGGACAGAGGAGTAATTCACCCCTCCACTTT
CDR3: CASSEGQRSNSPLHF

J: TRBJ2-2
size: .
D: .
V: TRBV6-5
DNA: TGTGCCAGCAGAGGGGCCTCGAACACCGGGGAGCTGTTTTTT
CDR3: CASRGASNTGELFF

J: TRBJ1-5
size: few
D: .
V: TRBV9
DNA: TGTGCCAGCAGCGTCAGTAGCAATCAGCCCCAGCATTTT
CDR3: CASSVSSNQPQHF

J: TRBJ2-5
size: .
D: TRBD1
V: TRBV5-8
DNA: TGTGCCAGCAGCTTGGCCGGACAGGGTGTATCGGAGACCCAGTACTTC
CDR3: CASSLAGQGVSETQYF

J: TRBJ1-1
size: .
D: TRBD1
V: TRBV6-1
DNA: TGTGCCAGCAGTGAAGAACAGGGGTCGAACACTGAAGCTTTCTTT
CDR3: CASSEEQGSNTEAFF

J: TRBJ1-5
size: .
D: TRBD1
V: TRBV7-8
DNA: TGTGCCAGCAGCTACAGGGGAAATCAGCCCCAGCATTTT
CDR3: CASSYRGNQPQHF

J: TRBJ2-5
size: .
D: .
V: TRBV5-1
DNA: TGCGCCAGCAGCTTGGCCCAGGGTATAGAGACCCAGTACTTC
CDR3: CASSLAQGIETQYF

J: TRBJ2-1
size: .
D: .
V: TRBV6-5
DNA: TGTGCCAGCAGGGACAGCCTCCGCTCCTACAATGAGCAGTTCTTC
CDR3: CASRDSLRSYNEQFF

J: TRBJ2-1
size: .
D: TRBD2
V: TRBV4-1
DNA: TGCGCCAGCAGCCATAGCGGGGGGGGCGCCCACAATGAGCAGTTCTTC
CDR3: CASSHSGGGAHNEQFF

J: TRBJ2-7
size: .
D: .
V: TRBV5-5
DNA: TGTGCCAGCAGCTTTATTCTAGACGAGCAGTACTTC
CDR3: CASSFILDEQYF

J: TRBJ1-1
size: .
D: TRBD1
V: TRBV2
DNA: TGTGCCAGCAGTGCGTCAGGGGGCGGGGAAGCTTTCTTT
CDR3: CASSASGGGEAFF

J: TRBJ1-2
size: .
D: .
V: TRBV27
DNA: TGTGCCAGCAGTTTAGGTACGGGTGGTGGCTACACCTTC
CDR3: CASSLGTGGGYTF

J: TRBJ2-1
size: .
D: TRBD1
V: TRBV6-5
DNA: TGTGCCAGCAGATTACTTGGACAGGGCTGGACTGAGCAGTTCTTC
CDR3: CASRLLGQGWTEQFF

J: TRBJ1-1
size: .
D: TRBD1
V: TRBV7-3
DNA: TGTGCCAGCAGCCGGGACAGGGGCAACACTGAAGCTTTCTTT
CDR3: CASSRDRGNTEAFF

J: TRBJ1-2
size: .
D: .
V: TRBV27
DNA: TGTGCCAGTAGTTTAACAGGCGCTAACTATGGCTACACCTTC
CDR3: CASSLTGANYGYTF

J: TRBJ1-1
size: .
D: .
V: TRBV3-1/TRBV3-2
DNA: TGTGCCAGCAGCCCCTTCTGGGGCAGGGCTGAAGCTTTCTTT
CDR3: CASSPFWGRAEAFF

J: TRBJ1-6
size: .
D: TRBD1
V: TRBV25-1
DNA: TGTGCCAGCGGACAGGGTGATAATTCACCCCTCCACTTT
CDR3: CASGQGDNSPLHF

J: TRBJ2-5
size: .
D: TRBD1
V: TRBV11-3
DNA: TGTGCCAGCAGCTTTGGGGAAGGGACAGGGGTGGGAGAGACCCAGTACTTC
CDR3: CASSFGEGTGVGETQYF

J: TRBJ2-5
size: .
D: TRBD2
V: TRBV12-5
DNA: TGTGCTAGTGGTTCTATGACTAGCACGGAGACCCAGTACTTC
CDR3: CASGSMTSTETQYF

J: TRBJ1-1
size: .
D: .
V: TRBV9
DNA: TGTGCCAGCAGCGTAGCTACGAGTCTGGGGGGGGCTTTCTTT
CDR3: CASSVATSLGGAFF

J: TRBJ1-2
size: .
D: .
V: TRBV2
DNA: TGTGCCAGCAGTGAAGCCGATCGAGCTAACTATGGCTACACCTTC
CDR3: CASSEADRANYGYTF